The 25 T cell receptor beta chains below all came from one sample that was sequenced in a study of cytomegalovirus exposure and HLA in healthy donors. The PCR employed 60 Vbeta primers together with 13 Jbeta primers. TCRdb's copy holds only in-frame clones and misses some; the assay was immunoSEQ multiplex PCR. This sample has fewer than 150,000 clones; about 76% occur once, and the top ten carry approximately 4%. The source material was PBMCs. Every receptor here comes from a young man in good health and CMV-seronegative.

The V and J genes are TRBV5-1 and TRBJ2-3, with 11 bases matching TRBD2. V lost 4 bases and J lost 5; bases outside the gene matches: 12. The CDR3 spans 17 residues. Germline V gene data show CDR1 as SGHRS and CDR2 as YFSETQ. In nucleotides, the CDR3 is TGCGCCAGCAGCGTCCCCTTAGCGGGGGGGCGAGGAGATACGCAGTATTTT. Protein sequence: CASSVPLAGGRGDTQYF.

This CDR3 is CAWSARGGQETQYF. The CDR3, as DNA: TGTGCCTGGAGTGCGCGGGGGGGGCAAGAGACCCAGTACTTC. V and J are TRBV30 and TRBJ2-5, with 9 bases matching TRBD2. The trim removed 1 base at V and 2 bases at J, leaving 2 bases unmatched. The CDR3 totals 14 residues. Germline values: CDR1 GTSNPN, CDR2 SVGIG (reference sequence).

Note on this clone: Other nucleotide sequences in the sample specify the same CDR3. This chain joins TRBV2 and TRBJ1-5, with no clear D. The CDR3 extends over 16 amino acids. V was pared by 4 bases and J by 1 base, with 14 bases between. In germline, CDR1 is SNHLY, CDR2 FYNNEI. The CDR3 spells CASSGGQSYSNQPQHF. As DNA, the CDR3 is TGTGCCAGCAGTGGTGGGCAGTCCTACAGCAATCAGCCCCAGCATTTT.

This chain links TRBV10-3 with TRBJ2-7, with 10 bases aligning to TRBD1. V shed 2 bases, J shed 3 bases, and the junction held 4 bases outside the gene matches. The CDR3 covers 15 residues. Germline V gene sequence: CDR1 ENHRY, CDR2 SYGVKD. CDR3 in amino acids: CAISEPDRGHYEQYF. The CDR3 nucleotides read TGTGCCATCAGTGAGCCCGACAGGGGGCACTACGAGCAGTACTTC.

Comments on this clone: The same CDR3 arises from other DNA sequences in this sample as well. The chain uses TRBV5-4 and TRBJ1-1, with TRBD1 as a possible D gene (5 bases). Germline assignment: CDR1 SGHNT and CDR2 YYREEE (reference sequence). The CDR3 consists of 13 residues. Between the trimmed V and J ends, which lost 2 bases and 1 base, there was a span of 6 bases. This CDR3 is CASSFGANTEAFF. CDR3 coding DNA: TGTGCCAGCAGCTTTGGGGCGAACACTGAAGCTTTCTTT.

This chain joins TRBV5-1 and TRBJ2-5, with 8 bases that match TRBD2. Germline V gives CDR1 SGHRS, CDR2 YFSETQ. V lost 7 bases, J lost 7 bases, and 15 bases stayed unmatched. The CDR3 totals 15 residues. This chain's CDR3 is CASRDTSGLSVTQYF. CDR3 bases: TGCGCCAGCCGGGATACTAGCGGTCTTAGTGTGACCCAGTACTTC.

The genes are TRBV11-2 and TRBJ2-2, with 8 positions matching TRBD1. Trimming at V came to 6 bases and at J to 4 bases, leaving 7 bases not matched to a gene. CDR3 length: 15 residues. Germline V lookup: CDR1 SGHAT, CDR2 FQNNGV. Here the CDR3 reads CASRNWTGFTGELFF. The CDR3 DNA reads TGTGCCAGCAGAAACTGGACAGGGTTCACCGGGGAGCTGTTTTTT.

J is TRBJ1-3 and V is TRBV6-5, with D perhaps matching TRBD1 (5 bases). V lost 0 bases, J lost 4 bases, and 10 bases lay in between. Germline V gives CDR1 MNHEY, CDR2 SVGAGI. This CDR3 has 15 residues. This chain's CDR3 is CASSYSERGGNTIYF. The CDR3 coding sequence is TGTGCCAGCAGTTACTCGGAAAGGGGAGGAAACACCATATATTTT.

This clone appeared a few times. This chain joins TRBV14 and TRBJ2-5; 7 bases are shared with TRBD1. Losses at the gene ends were 2 bases for V and 4 bases for J; bases not matched to a gene: 7. CDR1 SGHDN and CDR2 FVKESK come from the germline V gene. This CDR3 has 15 residues. The CDR3 bases are TGTGCCAGCAGCCAATCTAGGGGGCGGCGAGAGACCCAGTACTTC. Protein product: CASSQSRGRRETQYF.

The V and J genes are TRBV6-1 and TRBJ2-2; the D gene is possibly TRBD1 (5 bases). Germline CDR1 and CDR2: MNHNS and SASEGT. CDR3 size: 14 residues. The ends were cut back, 7 bases at V and 0 bases at J, with 9 bases in the middle. CDR3 amino acids: CASIQGTNTGELFF. In DNA, the CDR3 is TGTGCCAGCATCCAGGGAACGAACACCGGGGAGCTGTTTTTT.

The CDR3 sequence: CASSYSSPYEQYF. The CDR3 DNA reads TGTGCCAGCAGTTACTCGAGCCCGTACGAGCAGTACTTC. This chain links TRBV6-5 with TRBJ2-7, with unresolved D. Germline CDR1 is MNHEY and CDR2 is SVGAGI. The CDR3 is 13 residues long. V was pared by 0 bases and J by 4 bases, with 7 bases between.

This sequence joins TRBV27 and TRBJ2-6; D is unresolved. Germline-derived CDR1 and CDR2 are MNHEY and SMNVEV (reference sequence). V shed 0 bases and J shed 4 bases, with 10 bases lying between them. There are 16 residues in the CDR3. The CDR3 sequence: CASSLSPGSGANVLTF. CDR3 DNA sequence: TGTGCCAGCAGTTTATCGCCCGGGTCAGGGGCCAACGTCCTGACTTTC.

The rearrangement joins TRBV2 to TRBJ2-7; 12 nucleotides agree with TRBD1. The V gene's germline CDR1 is SNHLY and CDR2 FYNNEI. After removal of 1 base from V and 9 bases from J, the junction contained 4 bases not matched to a gene. The CDR3 consists of 14 residues. CDR3 coding DNA: TGTGCCAGCAGTGAAGAGGGACAGGGGGCTCTGCAGTACTTC. Residues: CASSEEGQGALQYF.

This chain links TRBV5-1 with TRBJ2-7; TRBD1 agrees at 9 bases. Trimming took 10 bases from V and 3 from J; bases not matched to a gene: 11. Germline CDR1 is SGHRS and CDR2 is YFSETQ. The CDR3 has 14 residues. Here the CDR3 DNA reads TGCGCCCCCCGATTATCGGACAGGGGCTACGAGCAGTACTTC. Translation: CAPRLSDRGYEQYF.

In DNA, the CDR3 is TGTGCCAGCAGCCCCGGCGCTAGCGGGAGAACCGGGGAGCTGTTTTTT. It specifies CASSPGASGRTGELFF. V gene TRBV13 combines with J gene TRBJ2-2, with 10 bases aligning to TRBD2. The germline V gene encodes CDR1 PRHDT and CDR2 FYEKMQ (reference sequence). V shed 5 bases, J shed 5 bases, and the junction held 8 bases outside the gene matches. This CDR3 is 16 amino acids long.

This chain uses TRBV5-1 with TRBJ1-6; 10 bases map to TRBD1. Germline values: CDR1 SGHRS, CDR2 YFSETQ. V was clipped by 0 bases and J by 3 bases; unmatched bases: 6. The CDR3 has 18 residues. The CDR3 bases are TGCGCCAGCAGCTTGGTGCCGGGACAGGGGAACTATAATTCACCCCTCCACTTT. Translation gives CASSLVPGQGNYNSPLHF. Together with reference TRBV5-1 and TRBJ1-6, the CDR3 gives the full variable domain: KAGVTQTPRYLIKTRGQQVTLSCSPISGHRSVSWYQQTPGQGLQFLFEYFSETQRNKGNFPGRFSGRQFSNSRSEMNVSTLELGDSALYLCASSLVPGQGNYNSPLHFGNGTRLTVT.

This rearrangement joins TRBV6-1 to TRBJ1-2; TRBD1 aligns across 9 bases. The ends lost 1 base at V and 4 bases at J; junction bases unmatched: 10. Germline V lookup: CDR1 MNHNS, CDR2 SASEGT. The CDR3 extends over 17 amino acids. The CDR3 sequence is CASSEGGQGTSAYGYTF. CDR3 nucleotides: TGTGCCAGCAGTGAAGGGGGACAGGGAACCTCTGCCTATGGCTACACCTTC.

The rearrangement joins TRBV10-2 to TRBJ1-1, with D possibly being TRBD1 (6 bases). Per germline, CDR1 WSHSY and CDR2 SAAADI. This CDR3 is 14 amino acids long. The V end lost 7 bases, the J end lost 7 bases, and 19 bases lay between the germline ends. Here the CDR3 reads CASMATGRGVEAFF. The CDR3 DNA sequence: TGCGCCAGCATGGCAACAGGGCGTGGGGTTGAAGCTTTCTTT.

J is TRBJ1-1 and V is TRBV5-1, with a possible D match to TRBD1 (6 bases). Trimming shortened V by 3 bases and J by 6 bases, and 15 bases separated the two germline ends. The V gene's germline CDR1 is SGHRS and CDR2 YFSETQ. This CDR3 region has 14 residues. CDR3 region: CASSSSTGSAEAFF. DNA for the CDR3: TGCGCCAGCAGCTCGAGCACAGGGAGCGCTGAAGCTTTCTTT.

This clone appeared a single time. V gene TRBV30 combines with J gene TRBJ2-5, with D tentatively TRBD2 (6 bases). The last part of the DNA fits TRBJ2-7 better; the J call may be wrong. The CDR3 sequence is 16 residues long. Germline-derived CDR1 and CDR2 are GTSNPN and SVGIG (reference sequence). The chain's CDR3 is CAWSGPNRPGVYEQYF. Here the CDR3 DNA reads TGTGCCTGGAGTGGACCCAATCGCCCGGGGGTCTACGAGCAGTACTTC.

This chain connects TRBV29-1 to TRBJ2-5; D is undetermined. V was clipped by 4 bases and J by 2 bases, with 8 bases between them. There are 12 residues in the CDR3. Germline values: CDR1 SQVTM, CDR2 ANQGSEA. The CDR3: CSVARQQETQYF. The CDR3 DNA sequence: TGCAGCGTTGCGCGGCAGCAAGAGACCCAGTACTTC. Full variable domain (rest looked up from reference TRBV29-1 and TRBJ2-5): SAVISQKPSRDICQRGTSLTIQCQVDSQVTMMFWYRQQPGQSLTLIATANQGSEATYESGFVIDKFPISRPNLTFSTLTVSNMSPEDSSIYLCSVARQQETQYFGPGTRLLVL.

The chain joins TRBV10-2 to TRBJ1-5; 7 positions match TRBD1. The J segment lost 4 bases and the V segment lost 0 bases, leaving 3 bases of the junction unmatched. The CDR3 is made up of 15 amino acids. From germline, CDR1 is WSHSY and CDR2 SAAADI. The CDR3 is CASSESGQFNQPQHF. The CDR3 DNA follows: TGCGCCAGCAGTGAGTCGGGACAGTTTAATCAGCCCCAGCATTTT.

V and J are TRBV7-2 and TRBJ2-5; 8 bases map to TRBD2. V lost 8 bases and J lost 2; bases outside the gene matches: 13. Germline V CDR1 and CDR2: SGHTA, FQGNSA. The CDR3 extends over 16 amino acids. The CDR3 region is CASSTGGLAAQETQYF. The CDR3, as DNA: TGTGCCAGCTCCACGGGGGGGCTAGCGGCACAAGAGACCCAGTACTTC.

V usage is TRBV11-3 and J usage is TRBJ1-2; TRBD1 agrees at 7 bases. This CDR3 comprises 13 residues. V lost 6 bases, J lost 10 bases, and 11 bases stayed unmatched. From germline, CDR1 is SGHNT and CDR2 YENEEA. The CDR3 loop reads CASRGGQVRAYTF. CDR3 coding DNA: TGTGCCAGCAGGGGAGGACAGGTTCGGGCCTACACCTTC.

This clone was recorded a few times. The rearrangement links TRBV5-1 to TRBJ2-7; 8 positions agree with TRBD1. This CDR3 spans 17 amino acids. After removal of 4 bases from V and 3 bases from J, the junction contained 15 bases not matched to a gene. Germline V gene lookup returns CDR1 SGHRS and CDR2 YFSETQ. CDR3 DNA sequence: TGCGCCAGCAGCCAAGGACAGGGAATACCCTCTATCTACGAGCAGTACTTC. As protein: CASSQGQGIPSIYEQYF.